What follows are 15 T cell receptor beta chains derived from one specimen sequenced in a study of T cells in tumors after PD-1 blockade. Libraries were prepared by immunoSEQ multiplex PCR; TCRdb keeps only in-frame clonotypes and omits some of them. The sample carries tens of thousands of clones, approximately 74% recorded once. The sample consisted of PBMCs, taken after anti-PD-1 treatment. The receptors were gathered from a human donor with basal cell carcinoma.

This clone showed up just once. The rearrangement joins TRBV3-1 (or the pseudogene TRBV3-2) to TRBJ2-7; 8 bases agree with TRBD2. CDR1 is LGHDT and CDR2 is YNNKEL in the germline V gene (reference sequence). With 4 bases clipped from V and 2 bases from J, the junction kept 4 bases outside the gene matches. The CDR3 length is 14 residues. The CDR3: CASSRKRGPYEQYF. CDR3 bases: TGTGCCAGCAGCCGAAAGCGGGGGCCCTACGAGCAGTACTTC.

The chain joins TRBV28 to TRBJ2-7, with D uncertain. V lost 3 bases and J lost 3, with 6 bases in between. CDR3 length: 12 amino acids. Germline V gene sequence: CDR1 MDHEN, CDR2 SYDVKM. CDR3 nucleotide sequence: TGTGCCAGCAGTTTCCGTCTCTACGAGCAGTACTTC. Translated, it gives CASSFRLYEQYF.

CDR3 amino acids: CASSPRQGLETEAFF. The CDR3 DNA is TGTGCCAGCAGCCCCCGACAGGGGTTGGAGACTGAAGCTTTCTTT. The chain combines TRBV7-9 with TRBJ1-1; 8 bases are shared with TRBD1. Germline V gives CDR1 SEHNR, CDR2 FQNEAQ (reference sequence). Germline trimming cut 5 bases from V and 5 bases from J; bases unmatched to any gene: 10. The CDR3 runs 15 residues.

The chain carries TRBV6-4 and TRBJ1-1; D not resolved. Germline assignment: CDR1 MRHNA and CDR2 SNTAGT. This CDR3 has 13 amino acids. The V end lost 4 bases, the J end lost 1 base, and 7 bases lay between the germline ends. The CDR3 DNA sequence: TGTGCCAGCAGTGCTGGGAAGAACACTGAAGCTTTCTTT. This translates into CASSAGKNTEAFF.

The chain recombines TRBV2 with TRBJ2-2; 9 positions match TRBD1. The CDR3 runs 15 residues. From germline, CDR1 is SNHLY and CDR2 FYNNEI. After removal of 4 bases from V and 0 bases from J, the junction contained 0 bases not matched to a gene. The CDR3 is CASSGDRANTGELFF. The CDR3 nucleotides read TGTGCCAGCAGTGGGGACAGGGCGAACACCGGGGAGCTGTTTTTT. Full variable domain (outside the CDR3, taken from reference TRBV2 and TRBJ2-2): EPEVTQTPSHQVTQMGQEVILRCVPISNHLYFYWYRQILGQKVEFLVSFYNNEISEKSEIFDDQFSVERPDGSNFTLKIRSTKLEDSAMYFCASSGDRANTGELFFGEGSRLTVL.

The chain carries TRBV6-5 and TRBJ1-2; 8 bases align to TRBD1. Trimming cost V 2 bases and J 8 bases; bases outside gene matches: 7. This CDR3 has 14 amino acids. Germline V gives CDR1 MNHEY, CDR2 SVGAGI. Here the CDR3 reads CASSYNRDRGGYTF. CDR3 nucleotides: TGTGCCAGCAGTTACAACCGAGACAGGGGCGGCTACACCTTC.

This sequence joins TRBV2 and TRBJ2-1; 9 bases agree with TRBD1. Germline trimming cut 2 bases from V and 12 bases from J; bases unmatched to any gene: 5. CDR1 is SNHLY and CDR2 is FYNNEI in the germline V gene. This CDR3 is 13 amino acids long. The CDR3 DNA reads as TGTGCCAGCAGTGAATCACGGGACAGGGTGCAGTTCTTC. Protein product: CASSESRDRVQFF. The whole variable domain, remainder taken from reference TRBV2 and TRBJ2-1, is EPEVTQTPSHQVTQMGQEVILRCVPISNHLYFYWYRQILGQKVEFLVSFYNNEISEKSEIFDDQFSVERPDGSNFTLKIRSTKLEDSAMYFCASSESRDRVQFFGPGTRLTVL.

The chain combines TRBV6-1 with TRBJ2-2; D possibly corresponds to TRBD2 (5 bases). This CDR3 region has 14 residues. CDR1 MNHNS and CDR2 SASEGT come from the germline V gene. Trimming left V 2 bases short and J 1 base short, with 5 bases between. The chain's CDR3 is CASSERGNTGELFF. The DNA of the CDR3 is TGTGCCAGCAGTGAACGGGGGAACACCGGGGAGCTGTTTTTT.

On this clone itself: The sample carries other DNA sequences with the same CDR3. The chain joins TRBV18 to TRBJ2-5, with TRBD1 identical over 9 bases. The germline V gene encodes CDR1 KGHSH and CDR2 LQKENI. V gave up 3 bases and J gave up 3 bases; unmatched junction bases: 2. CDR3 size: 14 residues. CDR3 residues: CASSPRTGEETQYF. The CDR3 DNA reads TGTGCCAGCTCACCCCGGACAGGGGAAGAGACCCAGTACTTC. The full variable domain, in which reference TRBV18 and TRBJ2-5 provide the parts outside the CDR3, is NAGVMQNPRHLVRRRGQEARLRCSPMKGHSHVYWYRQLPEEGLKFMVYLQKENIIDESGMPKERFSAEFPKEGPSILRIQQVVRGDSAAYFCASSPRTGEETQYFGPGTRLLVL.

The CDR3 is CASSRTDSPANYGYTF. The CDR3 coding sequence is TGTGCCAGCAGCCGCACGGACAGTCCGGCTAACTATGGCTACACCTTC. This sequence joins TRBV6-6 and TRBJ1-2, with a possible D match to TRBD1 (6 bases). Trimming shortened V by 6 bases and J by 0 bases, and 17 bases separated the two germline ends. The CDR3 has 16 amino acids. The V gene's germline CDR1 is MNHNY and CDR2 SVGAGI (reference sequence).

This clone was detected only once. CDR3 bases: TGCGCCAGCAGCTGGGGAGACAGGGATTACACCGGGGAGCTGTTTTTT. It encodes CASSWGDRDYTGELFF. The V and J genes are TRBV5-1 and TRBJ2-2; 7 bases match TRBD1. V shed 3 bases and J 3 bases; nucleotides not matched to a gene: 8. Per germline, CDR1 SGHRS and CDR2 YFSETQ. CDR3 size: 16 residues.

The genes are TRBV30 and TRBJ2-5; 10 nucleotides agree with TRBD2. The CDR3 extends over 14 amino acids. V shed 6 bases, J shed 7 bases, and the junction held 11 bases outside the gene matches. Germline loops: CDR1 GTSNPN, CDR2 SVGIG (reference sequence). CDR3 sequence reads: CACSSSGGPVTQYF. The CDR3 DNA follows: TGTGCCTGTAGTAGTAGCGGGGGGCCCGTGACCCAGTACTTC.

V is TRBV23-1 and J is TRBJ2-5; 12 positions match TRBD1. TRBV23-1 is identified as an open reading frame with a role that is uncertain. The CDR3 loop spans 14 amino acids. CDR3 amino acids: CARDRGPSQETQYF. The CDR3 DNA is TGCGCGAGGGACAGGGGGCCCTCACAAGAGACCCAGTACTTC.

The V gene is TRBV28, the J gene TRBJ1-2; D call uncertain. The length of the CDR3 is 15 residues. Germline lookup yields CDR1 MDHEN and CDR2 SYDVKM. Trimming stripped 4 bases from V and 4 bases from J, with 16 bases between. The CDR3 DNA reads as TGTGCCAGCAGTTCTGCTGGGTTTTATGGCTATGGCTACACCTTC. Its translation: CASSSAGFYGYGYTF.

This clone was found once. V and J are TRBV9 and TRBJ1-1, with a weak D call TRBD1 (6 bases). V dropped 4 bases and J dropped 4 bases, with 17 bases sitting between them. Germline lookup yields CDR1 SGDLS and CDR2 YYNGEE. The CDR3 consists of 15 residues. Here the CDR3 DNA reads TGTGCCAGCAGCCTTAGGGGGGGCTTTAGCACTGAAGCTTTCTTT. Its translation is CASSLRGGFSTEAFF.